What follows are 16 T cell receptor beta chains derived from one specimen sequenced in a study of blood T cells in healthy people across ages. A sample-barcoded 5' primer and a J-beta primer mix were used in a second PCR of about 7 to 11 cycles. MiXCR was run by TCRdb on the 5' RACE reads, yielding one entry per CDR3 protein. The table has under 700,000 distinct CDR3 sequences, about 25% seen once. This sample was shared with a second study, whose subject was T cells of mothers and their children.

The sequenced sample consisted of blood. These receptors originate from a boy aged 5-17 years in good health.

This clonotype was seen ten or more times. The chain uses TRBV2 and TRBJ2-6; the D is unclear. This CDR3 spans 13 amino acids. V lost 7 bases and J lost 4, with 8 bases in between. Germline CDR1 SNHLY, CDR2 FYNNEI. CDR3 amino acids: CASTLKGANVLTF. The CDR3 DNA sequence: TGTGCCAGCACGTTGAAAGGGGCCAACGTCCTGACTTTC.

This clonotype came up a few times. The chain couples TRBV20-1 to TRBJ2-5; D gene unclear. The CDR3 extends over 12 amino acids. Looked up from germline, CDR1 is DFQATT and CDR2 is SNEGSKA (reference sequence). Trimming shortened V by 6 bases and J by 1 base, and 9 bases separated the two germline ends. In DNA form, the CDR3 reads TGCAGTGCGGCGGAGCGCCAAGAGACCCAGTACTTC. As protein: CSAAERQETQYF.

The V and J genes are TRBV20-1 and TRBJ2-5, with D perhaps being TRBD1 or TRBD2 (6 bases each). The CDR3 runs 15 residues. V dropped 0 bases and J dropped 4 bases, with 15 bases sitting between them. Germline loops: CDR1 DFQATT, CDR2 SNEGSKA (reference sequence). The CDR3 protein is CSARDGGRQIETQYF. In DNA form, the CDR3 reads TGCAGTGCTAGAGATGGGGGGCGACAGATAGAGACCCAGTACTTC.

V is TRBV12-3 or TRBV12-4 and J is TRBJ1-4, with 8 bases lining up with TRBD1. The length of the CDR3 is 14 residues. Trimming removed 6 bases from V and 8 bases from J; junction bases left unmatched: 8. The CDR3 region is CASSQTGVAEKLFF. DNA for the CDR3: TGTGCCAGCAGCCAGACAGGGGTTGCGGAAAAACTGTTTTTT.

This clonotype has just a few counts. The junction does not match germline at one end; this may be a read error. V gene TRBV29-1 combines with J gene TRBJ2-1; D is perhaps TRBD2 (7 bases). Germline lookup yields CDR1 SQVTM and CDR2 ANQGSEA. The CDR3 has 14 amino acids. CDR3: CSTYRGGRDNEQLF. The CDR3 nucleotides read TGCAGCACCTACCGGGGAGGGAGGGACAATGAGCAGCTCTTC.

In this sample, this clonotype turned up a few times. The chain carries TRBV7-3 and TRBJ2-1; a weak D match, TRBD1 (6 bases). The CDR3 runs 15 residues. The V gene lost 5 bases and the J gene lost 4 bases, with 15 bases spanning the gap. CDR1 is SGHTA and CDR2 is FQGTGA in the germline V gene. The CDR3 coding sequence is TGTGCCAGCAGCAAGGTGTGGGACACTTACAATGAGCAGTTCTTC. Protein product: CASSKVWDTYNEQFF.

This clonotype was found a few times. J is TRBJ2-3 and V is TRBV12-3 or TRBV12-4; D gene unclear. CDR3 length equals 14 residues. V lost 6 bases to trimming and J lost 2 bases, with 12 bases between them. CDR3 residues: CASSTTWSTDTQYF. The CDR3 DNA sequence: TGTGCCAGCAGCACCACTTGGTCCACAGATACGCAGTATTTT.

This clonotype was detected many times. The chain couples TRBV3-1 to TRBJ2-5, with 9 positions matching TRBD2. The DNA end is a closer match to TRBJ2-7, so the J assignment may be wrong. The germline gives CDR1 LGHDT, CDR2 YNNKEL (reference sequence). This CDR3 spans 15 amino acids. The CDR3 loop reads CASSRRGTSYYEQYF. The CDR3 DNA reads TGTGCCAGCAGTCGGCGAGGGACTAGCTATTACGAGCAGTACTTC.

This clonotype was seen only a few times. The DNA for the CDR3 is TGTGCCAGCAGTGATAAACTAGCGGGGACAGAGACCCAGTACTTC. Translated, it gives CASSDKLAGTETQYF. This chain uses TRBV2 with TRBJ2-1; TRBD2 matches at 10 bases. The tail of the sequence fits TRBJ2-5 better, so the J call may be wrong. This CDR3 comprises 15 residues. Germline CDR1 is SNHLY and CDR2 is FYNNEI.

The chain's CDR3 is CAWSVMSYGYTF. CDR3 sequence (DNA): TGTGCCTGGAGTGTCATGAGTTATGGCTACACCTTC. The chain has TRBV30 and TRBJ1-2; no definite D call. The germline V gene has CDR1 GTSNPN and CDR2 SVGIG (reference sequence). This CDR3 comprises 12 residues. Trimming removed 0 bases at V and 5 bases at J, with 7 bases between.

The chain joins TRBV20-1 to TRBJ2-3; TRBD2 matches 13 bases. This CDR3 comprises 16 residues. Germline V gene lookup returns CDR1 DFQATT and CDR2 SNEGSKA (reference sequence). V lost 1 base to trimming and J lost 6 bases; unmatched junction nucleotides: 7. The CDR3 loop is CSARAPTSGGWDTQYF. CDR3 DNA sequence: TGCAGTGCTAGAGCCCCGACTAGCGGGGGGTGGGATACGCAGTATTTT.

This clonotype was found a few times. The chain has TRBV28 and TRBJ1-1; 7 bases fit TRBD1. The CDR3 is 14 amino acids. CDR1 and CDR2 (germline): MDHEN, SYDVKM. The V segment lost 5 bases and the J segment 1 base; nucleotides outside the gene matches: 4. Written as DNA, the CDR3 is TGTGCCAGCAGTGAGGGACAGCCGAACACTGAAGCTTTCTTT. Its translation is CASSEGQPNTEAFF.

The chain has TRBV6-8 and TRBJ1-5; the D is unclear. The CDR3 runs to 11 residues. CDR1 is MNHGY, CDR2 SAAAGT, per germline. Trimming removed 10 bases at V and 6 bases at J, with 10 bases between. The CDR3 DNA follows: TGTGCCATCGCGAGGAGTCAGCCCCAGCATTTT. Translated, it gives CAIARSQPQHF.

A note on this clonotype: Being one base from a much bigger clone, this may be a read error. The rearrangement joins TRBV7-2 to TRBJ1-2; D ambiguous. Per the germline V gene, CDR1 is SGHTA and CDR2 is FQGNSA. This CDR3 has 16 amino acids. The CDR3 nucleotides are TGTGCCAGCAGCTCGCCGACGGGATTCGTTAACTATGGCCACACCTTC. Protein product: CASSSPTGFVNYGHTF.

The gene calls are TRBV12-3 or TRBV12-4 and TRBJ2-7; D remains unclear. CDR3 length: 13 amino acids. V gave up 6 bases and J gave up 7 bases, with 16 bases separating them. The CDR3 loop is CASRLSGSGEQYF. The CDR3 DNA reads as TGTGCCAGCAGGCTCTCTGGAAGTGGAGAGCAGTACTTC.

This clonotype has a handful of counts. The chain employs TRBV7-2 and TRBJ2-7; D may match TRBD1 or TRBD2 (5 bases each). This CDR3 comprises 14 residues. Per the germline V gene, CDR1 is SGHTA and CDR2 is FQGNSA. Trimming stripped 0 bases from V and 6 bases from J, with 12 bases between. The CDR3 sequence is CASSLAGTGLEQYF. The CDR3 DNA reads TGTGCCAGCAGCTTAGCGGGGACGGGGCTCGAGCAGTACTTC.